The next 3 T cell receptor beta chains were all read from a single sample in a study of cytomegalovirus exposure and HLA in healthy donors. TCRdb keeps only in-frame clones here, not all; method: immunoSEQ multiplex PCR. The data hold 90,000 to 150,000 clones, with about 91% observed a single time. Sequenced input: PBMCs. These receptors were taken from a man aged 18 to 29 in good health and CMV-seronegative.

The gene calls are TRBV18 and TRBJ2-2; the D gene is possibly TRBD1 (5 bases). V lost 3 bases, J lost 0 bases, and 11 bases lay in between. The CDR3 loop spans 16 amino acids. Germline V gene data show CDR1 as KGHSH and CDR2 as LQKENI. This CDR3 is CASSPAGNTNTGELFF. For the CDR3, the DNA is TGTGCCAGCTCACCTGCAGGGAATACGAACACCGGGGAGCTGTTTTTT.

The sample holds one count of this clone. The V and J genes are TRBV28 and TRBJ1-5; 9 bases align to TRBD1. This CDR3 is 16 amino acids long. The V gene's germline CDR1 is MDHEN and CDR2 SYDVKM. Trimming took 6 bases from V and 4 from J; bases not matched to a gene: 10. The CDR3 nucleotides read TGTGCCAGCAGACTAAAACAGGGGGCTAGGAATCAGCCCCAGCATTTT. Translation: CASRLKQGARNQPQHF.

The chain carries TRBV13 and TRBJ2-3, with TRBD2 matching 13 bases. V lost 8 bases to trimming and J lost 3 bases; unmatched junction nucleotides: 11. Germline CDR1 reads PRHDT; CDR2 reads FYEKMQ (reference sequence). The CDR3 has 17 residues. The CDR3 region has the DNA TGTGCCAGCGGATCACGGACTAGCGGGAGTGGTACAGATACGCAGTATTTT. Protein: CASGSRTSGSGTDTQYF. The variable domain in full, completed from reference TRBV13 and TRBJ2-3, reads AAGVIQSPRHLIKEKRETATLKCYPIPRHDTVYWYQQGPGQDPQFLISFYEKMQSDKGSIPDRFSAQQFSDYHSELNMSSLELGDSALYFCASGSRTSGSGTDTQYFGPGTRLTVL.